A selection of T cell receptor beta chains follows, all from one sample in a study of shared clonotypes between healthy human individuals. The method was immunoSEQ multiplex PCR; TCRdb's version includes in-frame clones alone and lacks a portion of them. The sample yields 1,500,000 or so clones, roughly 97% seen once. Specimen: naive CD4+ T cells sorted from blood. These receptors all stem from a man aged 30 to 45 in good health. Both conserved end residues are part of each CDR3. D genes are given only for firm matches. Expanded clones are given a class, and other clones once, few, many or no size at all.

d_gene,v_gene,j_gene,abundance,CDR3aa,CDR3nt
.,TRBV28,TRBJ1-1,.,CASKPQANTEAFF,TGTGCCAGCAAACCCCAGGCGAACACTGAAGCTTTCTTT
.,TRBV10-3,TRBJ1-1,.,CAISESSSGSNTEAFF,TGTGCCATCAGTGAGTCGAGTTCGGGAAGTAACACTGAAGCTTTCTTT
.,TRBV19,TRBJ2-3,.,CASTVSGAGVADTQYF,TGTGCCAGTACGGTTTCGGGGGCGGGAGTTGCAGATACGCAGTATTTT
TRBD1,TRBV6-5,TRBJ1-1,.,CASTPHRQGSEAFF,TGTGCCAGCACCCCGCACCGACAGGGCTCTGAAGCTTTCTTT
TRBD2,TRBV7-6,TRBJ2-1,.,CASSRDGLAGGNEQFF,TGTGCCAGCAGCCGAGACGGACTAGCGGGCGGCAATGAGCAGTTCTTC
.,TRBV18,TRBJ2-5,.,CASSPNRVSETQYF,TGTGCCAGCTCGCCTAACAGGGTTTCTGAGACCCAGTACTTC
TRBD2,TRBV4-1,TRBJ2-5,.,CASSQDTGGWTQYF,TGCGCCAGCAGCCAAGATACGGGGGGTTGGACCCAGTACTTC
TRBD1,TRBV9,TRBJ1-2,once,CASSVVVRGPTNYGYTF,TGTGCCAGCAGCGTAGTTGTCAGGGGGCCTACCAACTATGGCTACACCTTC
TRBD2,TRBV11-3,TRBJ2-1,.,CASSFVSLPGAGGLYNEQFF,TGTGCCAGCAGCTTTGTTTCCTTGCCGGGGGCGGGAGGACTCTACAATGAGCAGTTCTTC
.,TRBV5-1,TRBJ2-7,once,CASSLLAENPYEQYF,TGCGCCAGCAGCTTATTGGCGGAAAACCCCTACGAGCAGTACTTC
.,TRBV6-5,TRBJ2-7,.,CASSKTGGSEQYF,TGTGCCAGCAGTAAAACTGGGGGTTCCGAGCAGTACTTC
.,TRBV6-5,TRBJ1-1,once,CASRGPGRVAEAFF,TGTGCCAGCAGAGGACCAGGACGGGTGGCTGAAGCTTTCTTT